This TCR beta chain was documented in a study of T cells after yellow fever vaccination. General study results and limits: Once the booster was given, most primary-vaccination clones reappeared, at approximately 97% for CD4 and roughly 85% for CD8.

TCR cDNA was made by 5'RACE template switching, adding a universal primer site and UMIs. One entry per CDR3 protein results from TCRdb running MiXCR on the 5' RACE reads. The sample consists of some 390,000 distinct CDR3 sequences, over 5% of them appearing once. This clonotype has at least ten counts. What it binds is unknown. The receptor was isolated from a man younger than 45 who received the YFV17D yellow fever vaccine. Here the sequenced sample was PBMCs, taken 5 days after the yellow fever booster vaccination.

The CDR3 nucleotides are TGTGCCAGCAGTTTATCGTACAGTCGTATTACCTACGAGCAGTACTTC. This encodes CASSLSYSRITYEQYF. The rearrangement uses TRBV27 and TRBJ2-7; D is uncertain. Germline V gene sequence: CDR1 MNHEY, CDR2 SMNVEV (reference sequence). The CDR3 has 16 amino acids. Trimming left V 0 bases short and J 2 bases short, with 14 bases between.